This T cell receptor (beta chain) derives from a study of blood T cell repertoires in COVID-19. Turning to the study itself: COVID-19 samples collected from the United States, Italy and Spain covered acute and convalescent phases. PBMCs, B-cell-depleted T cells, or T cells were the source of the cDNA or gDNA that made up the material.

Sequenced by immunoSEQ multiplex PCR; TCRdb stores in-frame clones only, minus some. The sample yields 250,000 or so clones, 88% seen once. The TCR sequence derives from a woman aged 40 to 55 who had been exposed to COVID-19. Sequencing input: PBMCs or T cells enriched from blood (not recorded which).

Here the CDR3 DNA reads TGTGCCAGCAGCTTACCAGGGGTTGGTGGCTACACCTTC. Its protein product is CASSLPGVGGYTF. This chain uses TRBV5-6 with TRBJ1-2; maybe TRBD1 (6 bases). Germline V gene sequence: CDR1 SGHDT, CDR2 YYEEEE. V was cut by 2 bases and J by 7 bases, with 12 bases left in between. There are 13 residues in the CDR3.